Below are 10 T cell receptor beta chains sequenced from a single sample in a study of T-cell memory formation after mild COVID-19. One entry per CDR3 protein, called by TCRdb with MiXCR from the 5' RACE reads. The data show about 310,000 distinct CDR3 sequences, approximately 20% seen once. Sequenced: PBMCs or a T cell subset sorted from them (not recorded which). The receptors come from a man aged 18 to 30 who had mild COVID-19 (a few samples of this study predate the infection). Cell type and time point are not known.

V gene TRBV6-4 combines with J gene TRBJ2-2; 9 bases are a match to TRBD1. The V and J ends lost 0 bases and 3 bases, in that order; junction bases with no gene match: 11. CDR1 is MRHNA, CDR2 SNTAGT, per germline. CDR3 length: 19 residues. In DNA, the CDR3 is TGTGCCAGCAGTGACTCAATCCCAAGGGACAGGGTTGACACCGGGGAGCTGTTTTTT. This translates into CASSDSIPRDRVDTGELFF.

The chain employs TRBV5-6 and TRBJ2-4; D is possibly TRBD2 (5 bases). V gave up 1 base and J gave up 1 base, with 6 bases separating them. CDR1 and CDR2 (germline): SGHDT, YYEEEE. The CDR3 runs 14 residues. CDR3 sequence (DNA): TGTGCCAGCAGCTTGTTAGCGGCCAAAAACATTCAGTACTTC. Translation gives CASSLLAAKNIQYF.

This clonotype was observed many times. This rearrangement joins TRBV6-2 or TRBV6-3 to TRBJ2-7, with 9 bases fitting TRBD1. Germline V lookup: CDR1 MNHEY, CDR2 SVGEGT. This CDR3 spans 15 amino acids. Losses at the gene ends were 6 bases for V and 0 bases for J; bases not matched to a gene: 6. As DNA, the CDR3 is TGTGCCAGCAGGCTAACAGGGGGCAACTCCTACGAGCAGTACTTC. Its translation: CASRLTGGNSYEQYF.

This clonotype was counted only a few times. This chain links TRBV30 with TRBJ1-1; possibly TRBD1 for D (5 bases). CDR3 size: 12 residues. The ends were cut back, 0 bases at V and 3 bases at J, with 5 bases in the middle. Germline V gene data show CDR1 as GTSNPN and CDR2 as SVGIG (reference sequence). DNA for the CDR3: TGTGCCTGGAGTGTACAGGACACTGAAGCTTTCTTT. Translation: CAWSVQDTEAFF.

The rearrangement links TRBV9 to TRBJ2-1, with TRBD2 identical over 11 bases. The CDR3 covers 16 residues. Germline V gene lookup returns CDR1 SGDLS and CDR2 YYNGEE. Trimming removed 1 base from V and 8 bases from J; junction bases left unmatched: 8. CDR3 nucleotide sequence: TGTGCCAGCAGCGTACTAGGTAGCGGGGGGGCGGATGAGCAGTTCTTC. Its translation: CASSVLGSGGADEQFF.

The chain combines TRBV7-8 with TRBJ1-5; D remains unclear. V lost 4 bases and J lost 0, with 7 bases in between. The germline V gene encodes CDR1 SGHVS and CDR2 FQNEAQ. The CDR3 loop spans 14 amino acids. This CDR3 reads CASSSEYSNQPQHF. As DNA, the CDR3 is TGTGCCAGCAGCTCCGAGTATAGCAATCAGCCCCAGCATTTT.

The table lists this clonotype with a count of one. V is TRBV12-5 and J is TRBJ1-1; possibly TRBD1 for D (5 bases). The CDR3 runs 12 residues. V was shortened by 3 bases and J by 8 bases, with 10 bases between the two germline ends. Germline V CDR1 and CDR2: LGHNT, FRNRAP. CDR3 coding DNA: TGTGCTAGTGGTTTCGGCAGGGCAGAAGCTTTCTTT. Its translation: CASGFGRAEAFF. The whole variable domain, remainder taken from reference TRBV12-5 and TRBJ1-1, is DARVTQTPRHKVTEMGQEVTMRCQPILGHNTVFWYRQTMMQGLELLAYFRNRAPLDDSGMPKDRFSAEMPDATLATLKIQPSEPRDSAVYFCASGFGRAEAFFGQGTRLTVV.

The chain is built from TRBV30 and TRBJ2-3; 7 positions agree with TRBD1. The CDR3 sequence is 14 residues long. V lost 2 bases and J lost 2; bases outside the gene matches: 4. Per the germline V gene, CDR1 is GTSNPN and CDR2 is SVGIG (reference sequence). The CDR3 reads CAWSRDSVTDTQYF. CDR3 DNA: TGTGCCTGGAGTCGGGACAGCGTCACAGATACGCAGTATTTT.

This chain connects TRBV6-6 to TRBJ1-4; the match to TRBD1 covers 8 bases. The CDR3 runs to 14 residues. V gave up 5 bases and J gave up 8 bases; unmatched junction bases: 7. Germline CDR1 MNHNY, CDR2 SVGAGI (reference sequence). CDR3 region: CASSRGTGREKLFF. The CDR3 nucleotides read TGTGCCAGCAGTAGGGGGACAGGAAGAGAAAAACTGTTTTTT.

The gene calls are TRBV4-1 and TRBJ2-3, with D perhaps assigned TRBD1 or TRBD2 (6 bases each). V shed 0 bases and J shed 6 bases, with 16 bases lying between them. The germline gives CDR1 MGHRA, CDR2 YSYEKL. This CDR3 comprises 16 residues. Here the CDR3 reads CASSQEGGGGQDTQYF. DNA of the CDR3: TGCGCCAGCAGCCAAGAAGGTGGTGGGGGGCAGGATACGCAGTATTTT.